This T cell receptor (beta chain) was identified during a study of blood T cell repertoires in COVID-19. Background on the study: Acute and convalescent COVID-19 samples came from the United States, Italy and Spain. Sample material is recorded as cDNA or gDNA derived from T cells, B-cell-depleted T cells, or PBMCs.

Participants' own reports of clinical history determined their cohort assignment. V lost 4 bases, J lost 2 bases, and 2 bases stayed unmatched. This CDR3 contains 14 residues. Germline CDR1 is MNHEY and CDR2 is SVGEGT. Per the study methods: Estimates of nucleated cell counts were drawn from the amplification of reference gene primers. The data were produced by immunoSEQ multiplex PCR, yet TCRdb's version contains in-frame clones alone and is incomplete. V and J calls and clone size are those listed in that table; D and trimming were worked out from the DNA. Of fewer than 250,000 clones listed, around 90% are singletons.

The sequencing input was PBMCs or T cells enriched from blood (not recorded which). This chain connects TRBV6-2 or TRBV6-3 to TRBJ2-1; 7 positions agree with TRBD2. The TCR comes from a man aged 25 to 40 who had been exposed to COVID-19. In DNA, the CDR3 is TGTGCCAGCAGTTGGGGGGGACCCTACAATGAGCAGTTCTTC. The encoded protein is CASSWGGPYNEQFF.